This TCR beta chain was sequenced during a study of early T cells in non-severe SARS-CoV-2 infection. Study-level information: Bulk RNA taken from unsorted whole blood was sequenced, leaving chains unpaired. The study, taken as a whole, reports: Anti-spike CD8 specificities were favored by VDJdb matching, whose results missed private and CD4 specificities.

To note about this clonotype: Antigen unknown.

Attachment of unique molecular identifiers was made to individual cDNA molecules. TCRdb fed the 5' RACE reads into MiXCR, producing one record per CDR3 protein. The sample holds tens of thousands of distinct CDR3 sequences, roughly 11% seen once. CDR3 length: 16 amino acids. V shed 4 bases, J shed 3 bases, and the junction held 11 bases outside the gene matches. CDR1 is SGHRS and CDR2 is YFSETQ in the germline V gene. The specimen was whole blood. V is TRBV5-1 and J is TRBJ2-3, with 7 nucleotides matching TRBD1. This clonotype was obtained from an adult who was a healthcare worker with PCR-confirmed SARS-CoV-2 infection or an uninfected control (not recorded which). As DNA, the CDR3 is TGCGCCAGCAGCACGCCGACAGGGAAGCAGACAGATACGCAGTATTTT. Encoded protein: CASSTPTGKQTDTQYF. The whole variable domain, remainder taken from reference TRBV5-1 and TRBJ2-3, is KAGVTQTPRYLIKTRGQQVTLSCSPISGHRSVSWYQQTPGQGLQFLFEYFSETQRNKGNFPGRFSGRQFSNSRSEMNVSTLELGDSALYLCASSTPTGKQTDTQYFGPGTRLTVL.